The 7 T cell receptor beta chains listed next were all sequenced from one sample in a study of stem cell transplantation in POMP-related autoinflammatory disease (TCRdb year 2021). The library was generated by the immunoSEQ multiplex PCR assay. TCRdb's version of the immuneACCESS table is confined to in-frame rearrangements and falls short of the full clone set. An unresolved V gene accounts for under half of the shortfall where checked; the remainder is of unknown origin. Within this sample are roughly 9,700 clones, with about 76% of them counted one time only. The ten biggest clones cover approximately 4.4% of the sample. Explained via the paper, the time point label denotes: after hematopoietic stem cell transplant. The sequencing here drew on CD4+ T cells from PBMCs, taken after stem cell transplantation. The receptors were sampled from a human patient with POMP-related autoinflammation and immune dysregulation (PRAID). Some T cells may have been brought in with the graft after a transplant.

In regard to this clone: One end of the junction is discordant with germline, which a read error may explain. The chain employs TRBV24-1 and TRBJ2-7, with D maybe TRBD2 (6 bases). The CDR3 sequence is 15 residues long. Per germline, CDR1 KGHDR and CDR2 SFDVKD. The CDR3 reads CATSDPQDYSDEQYF. In nucleotides, the CDR3 is TGTGCCACCAGTGATCCCCAGGACTACTCCGACGAGCAGTACTTC.

This clone was observed a handful of times. The V and J genes are TRBV14 and TRBJ2-5; TRBD2 agrees at 12 bases. This CDR3 is 16 amino acids long. With 3 bases clipped from V and 5 bases from J, the junction kept 7 bases outside the gene matches. CDR1 SGHDN and CDR2 FVKESK come from the germline V gene. The CDR3 loop is CASSHHGTSGLETQYF. CDR3 DNA: TGTGCCAGCAGCCATCACGGGACTAGCGGGTTGGAGACCCAGTACTTC. The whole variable domain, filled in from reference TRBV14 and TRBJ2-5, reads EAGVTQFPSHSVIEKGQTVTLRCDPISGHDNLYWYRRVMGKEIKFLLHFVKESKQDESGMPNNRFLAERTGGTYSTLKVQPAELEDSGVYFCASSHHGTSGLETQYFGPGTRLLVL.

The rearrangement joins TRBV5-6 to TRBJ1-2, with D perhaps TRBD1 (5 bases). Trimming took off 4 bases at V and 0 bases at J, with 10 bases between the two ends. CDR3 length: 14 residues. The germline gives CDR1 SGHDT, CDR2 YYEEEE. As DNA, the CDR3 is TGTGCCAGCAGCGGGGACCGAGCTAACTATGGCTACACCTTC. It encodes CASSGDRANYGYTF.

The chain has TRBV7-9 and TRBJ1-5, with 7 bases lining up with TRBD1. CDR3 length: 15 residues. Trimming removed 5 bases from V and 0 bases from J; junction bases left unmatched: 4. Germline V CDR1 and CDR2: SEHNR, FQNEAQ (reference sequence). The CDR3: CASSPDRVSNQPQHF. CDR3 nucleotides: TGTGCCAGCAGCCCTGACAGGGTTAGCAATCAGCCCCAGCATTTT.

The table lists this clone with a few counts. The CDR3 sequence: CASSLGLAGFAGELFF. For the CDR3, the DNA is TGCGCCAGCAGCTTGGGACTAGCGGGATTTGCCGGGGAGCTGTTTTTT. V usage is TRBV5-1 and J usage is TRBJ2-2; 11 bases map to TRBD2. Trimming at V came to 0 bases and at J to 6 bases, leaving 4 bases not matched to a gene. In germline, CDR1 is SGHRS, CDR2 YFSETQ. This CDR3 comprises 16 residues. The whole variable domain, remainder taken from reference TRBV5-1 and TRBJ2-2, is KAGVTQTPRYLIKTRGQQVTLSCSPISGHRSVSWYQQTPGQGLQFLFEYFSETQRNKGNFPGRFSGRQFSNSRSEMNVSTLELGDSALYLCASSLGLAGFAGELFFGEGSRLTVL.

The rearrangement joins TRBV6-5 to TRBJ2-1, with D unclear. Germline V lookup: CDR1 MNHEY, CDR2 SVGAGI. The CDR3 is 14 residues long. V was cut by 5 bases and J by 6 bases, with 14 bases left in between. CDR3 nucleotides: TGTGCCAGCAGTCCTCAGAACAGACCCAATGAGCAGTTCTTC. Protein: CASSPQNRPNEQFF.

The rearrangement links TRBV20-1 to TRBJ2-3, with D possibly being TRBD2 (5 bases). V was pared by 3 bases and J by 5 bases, with 12 bases between. This CDR3 spans 13 amino acids. Germline CDR1 is DFQATT and CDR2 is SNEGSKA (reference sequence). This CDR3 reads CSASPRVLDTQYF. The CDR3 DNA follows: TGCAGTGCTAGTCCGCGGGTACTAGATACGCAGTATTTT.